This T cell receptor (beta chain) was found in a study of Ad26.COV2.S vaccination and SARS-CoV-2 variants. About the research overall: Each vaccinee took Ad26.COV2.S intramuscularly, once or twice 56 days apart. Points from the study as a whole: Participants in the vaccine arm had higher spike-specific TCR breadth; placebo recipients had lower.

Treatment described: 15 to 20 received Ad26.COV2.S at low or high dose, single or two shots; roughly five received placebo; per-sample allocation not given. Samples came from day 63 after the first vaccine or placebo injection. It was Wuhan-strain SARS-CoV-2 spike that the Ad26 vaccine vector expressed. Generated by immunoSEQ multiplex PCR, the TCRdb table keeps only in-frame clones and is missing some. Here the sample spans about 440,000 clones, about 90% being singletons. Turning to this clone: Its antigen remains unidentified.

CDR1 is MNHEY, CDR2 SVGEGT, per germline. Trimming left V 2 bases short and J 0 bases short, with 5 bases between. The CDR3 has 14 amino acids. This clonotype was sampled from a person between 18 and 60 years old who received the Ad26.COV2.S COVID-19 vaccine or a placebo. J is TRBJ2-1 and V is TRBV6-2 or TRBV6-3; D remains unclear. The sequencing here drew on peripheral blood, taken in a trial of Ad26.COV2.S vaccine versus placebo. The DNA for the CDR3 is TGTGCCAGCAGTTACGGTTCCTCCTACAATGAGCAGTTCTTC. The encoded protein is CASSYGSSYNEQFF.